This T cell receptor (beta chain) stems from a study of blood T cell repertoires in COVID-19. Study-wide background: COVID-19 samples from acute and convalescent phases originated in the United States, Italy and Spain.

Original processing methods: Amplification from reference gene primers served as the basis for estimated nucleated cell counts. Repertoires were generated with immunoSEQ multiplex PCR, while TCRdb's copy carries only in-frame clones and drops some. That table is the source of V, J and clone size, and D and trimming were worked out from the DNA. The table lists under 200,000 clones, over 70% of them singletons, with 5.6% in the top ten. This study enrolled people aged 18 to 89 from under 25 US geographic areas. Each participant's cohort was designated according to participant-reported clinical history. Germline lookup yields CDR1 SNHLY and CDR2 FYNNEI. V trimming: 6 bases; J trimming: 6 bases; junction bases outside the gene matches: 9. This CDR3 spans 15 amino acids.

Sequencing was performed on PBMCs or T cells enriched from blood (not recorded which). The gene calls are TRBV2 and TRBJ1-4; 8 bases line up with TRBD1. The source is a woman in her 40s with acute COVID-19. CDR3 nucleotides: TGTGCCAGCAGAAGATTGCGGACAGGGCATGAAAAACTGTTTTTT. It encodes CASRRLRTGHEKLFF. The entire variable domain, with the rest obtained from reference TRBV2 and TRBJ1-4, is as follows: EPEVTQTPSHQVTQMGQEVILRCVPISNHLYFYWYRQILGQKVEFLVSFYNNEISEKSEIFDDQFSVERPDGSNFTLKIRSTKLEDSAMYFCASRRLRTGHEKLFFGSGTQLSVL.